A single sample is the source of the 20 T cell receptor beta chains below, sequenced in a study of a mutant IDH1 vaccine in newly diagnosed glioma. Documented time point: week 23, last vaccination. Vaccine doses each comprised 300 ug of mutant IDH1 20-mer peptide, with topical imiquimod. No cognate antigen is known for these TCRs. Libraries were prepared by immunoSEQ multiplex PCR; TCRdb keeps only in-frame clonotypes and omits some of them. The sample includes 9,000 to 13,000 clones, about 87% seen only once; the top ten take roughly 5.2%. Sequencing used PBMCs, obtained from a glioma patient whose treatment included an IDH1 peptide vaccine. The source of these receptors is a woman aged 40 to 50 with glioma. Some clones in this sample may be carry-over from other donors' samples.

The V call is TRBV27, the J call TRBJ2-1; D uncertain. Trimming shortened V by 7 bases and J by 3 bases, and 13 bases separated the two germline ends. This CDR3 has 14 amino acids. Germline CDR1 and CDR2: MNHEY and SMNVEV (reference sequence). The CDR3 DNA reads as TGTGCCAGCACCCCAGACGGAATCTACAATGAGCAGTTCTTC. Its translation: CASTPDGIYNEQFF.

This clone appeared once. J is TRBJ2-4 and V is TRBV4-2, with 8 bases lining up with TRBD1. CDR3 size: 17 residues. Germline lookup yields CDR1 LGHNA and CDR2 YNFKEQ. With V trimmed by 0 bases and J by 4 bases, 8 bases remained unmatched. This chain's CDR3 is CASSQDRRDRPKNIQYF. The CDR3 DNA reads as TGTGCCAGCAGCCAAGATAGAAGGGACAGGCCGAAAAACATTCAGTACTTC.

The chain carries TRBV7-6 and TRBJ1-6; no reliable D call. Trimming took off 3 bases at V and 9 bases at J, with 9 bases between the two ends. Germline V gene sequence: CDR1 SGHVS, CDR2 FNYEAQ. The CDR3 runs 13 residues. The DNA of the CDR3 is TGTGCCAGCAGCTTCCAGGAGGGTTCACCCCTCCACTTT. It encodes CASSFQEGSPLHF.

This chain uses TRBV30 with TRBJ2-1; D is uncertain. Per germline, CDR1 GTSNPN and CDR2 SVGIG (reference sequence). This CDR3 is 14 amino acids long. Trimming removed 0 bases from V and 6 bases from J, with 12 bases in between. CDR3 sequence: CAWSVSLQGNEQFF. The CDR3 coding sequence is TGTGCCTGGAGTGTAAGTCTGCAAGGCAATGAGCAGTTCTTC.

This clone was seen only once. The chain is built from TRBV23-1 and TRBJ2-7; 10 bases line up with TRBD1. TRBV23-1 carries the ORF label, with uncertain function. The V segment lost 3 bases and the J segment 3 bases; nucleotides outside the gene matches: 8. This CDR3 spans 16 amino acids. In nucleotides, the CDR3 is TGCGCCAGCAGTCATAGCGACCGGGACAGGGGCTACGAGCAGTACTTC. It translates to CASSHSDRDRGYEQYF.

The rearrangement uses TRBV19 and TRBJ1-3; TRBD1 matches 8 bases. The CDR3 spans 15 residues. Germline V lookup: CDR1 LNHDA, CDR2 SQIVND (reference sequence). The ends lost 9 bases at V and 8 bases at J; junction bases unmatched: 15. The CDR3 coding sequence is TGTGCCAGCCGCATCGGAGGACAGGGTGTTGACACCATATATTTT. The encoded protein is CASRIGGQGVDTIYF. Supplemented by reference TRBV19 and TRBJ1-3, the full variable domain reads DGGITQSPKYLFRKEGQNVTLSCEQNLNHDAMYWYRQDPGQGLRLIYYSQIVNDFQKGDIAEGYSVSREKKESFPLTVTSAQKNPTAFYLCASRIGGQGVDTIYFGEGSWLTVV.

The chain uses TRBV6-5 and TRBJ2-2; TRBD2 is a possible D gene (5 bases). The CDR3 contains 15 residues. The germline CDR1 and CDR2 sequences are MNHEY and SVGAGI. Trimming pared 0 bases from V and 5 bases from J, leaving 10 bases between. For the CDR3, the DNA is TGTGCCAGCAGTTACTCGGGCGGGTCTACCGGGGAGCTGTTTTTT. Encoded protein: CASSYSGGSTGELFF.

In nucleotides, the CDR3 is TGCGCCAGCAACCGGCAGGGGCAACTCCAAGAGACCCAGTACTTC. It is translated as CASNRQGQLQETQYF. The rearrangement uses TRBV5-1 and TRBJ2-5, with a possible D match to TRBD1 (6 bases). The germline V gene encodes CDR1 SGHRS and CDR2 YFSETQ. This CDR3 is 15 amino acids long. V shed 6 bases and J shed 1 base, with 16 bases lying between them.

V and J are TRBV4-1 and TRBJ1-2; TRBD1 might be the D (5 bases). V was trimmed by 0 bases and J by 4 bases, leaving 24 bases between them. The CDR3 spans 19 residues. Per germline, CDR1 MGHRA and CDR2 YSYEKL. The CDR3 DNA reads as TGCGCCAGCAGCCAAGAAATGGTCCGGGACGGTCTCCCTGGCTATGGCTACACCTTC. Residues: CASSQEMVRDGLPGYGYTF.

The V and J genes are TRBV7-2 and TRBJ2-7; D is undetermined. With 3 bases removed from V and 1 base from J, the gap between germline ends came to 7 bases. Germline V gives CDR1 SGHTA, CDR2 FQGNSA. This CDR3 region has 13 residues. CDR3 residues: CASSFDISYEQYF. CDR3 coding DNA: TGTGCCAGCAGCTTCGACATTTCCTACGAGCAGTACTTC. The full variable domain, in which reference TRBV7-2 and TRBJ2-7 provide the parts outside the CDR3, is GAGVSQSPSNKVTEKGKDVELRCDPISGHTALYWYRQSLGQGLEFLIYFQGNSAPDKSGLPSDRFSAERTGGSVSTLTIQRTQQEDSAVYLCASSFDISYEQYFGPGTRLTVT.

This clone occurred once. The gene calls are TRBV5-1 and TRBJ1-6, with D unresolved. Germline CDR1 is SGHRS and CDR2 is YFSETQ. V lost 4 bases to trimming and J lost 0 bases, with 14 bases between them. This CDR3 is 17 amino acids long. The CDR3 loop is CASSNTDRSSYNSPLHF. In nucleotides, the CDR3 is TGCGCCAGCAGCAACACGGACCGAAGCTCCTATAATTCACCCCTCCACTTT.

The chain has TRBV7-2 and TRBJ2-3; D perhaps matches TRBD2 (6 bases). The germline CDR1 and CDR2 sequences are SGHTA and FQGNSA. Trimming took off 2 bases at V and 2 bases at J, with 11 bases between the two ends. The CDR3 consists of 15 residues. This CDR3 is CASSLSGLTTDTQYF. DNA of the CDR3: TGTGCCAGCAGCTTATCAGGACTAACCACAGATACGCAGTATTTT.

The V and J genes are TRBV19 and TRBJ2-2, with D perhaps TRBD2 (5 bases). The CDR3 is made up of 14 amino acids. Per germline, CDR1 LNHDA and CDR2 SQIVND (reference sequence). The V end was cut by 1 base, the J end by 3 bases, with 6 bases between. DNA of the CDR3: TGTGCCAGTAGTATAGGAGGGTACACCGGGGAGCTGTTTTTT. Translation gives CASSIGGYTGELFF.

The chain carries TRBV6-6 and TRBJ2-3; 8 bases match TRBD2. This CDR3 comprises 14 residues. V lost 6 bases and J lost 1; bases outside the gene matches: 3. In germline, CDR1 is MNHNY, CDR2 SVGAGI (reference sequence). Here the CDR3 DNA reads TGTGCCAGCAGAAAACTAGCGGGCACAGATACGCAGTATTTT. Residues: CASRKLAGTDTQYF.

V is TRBV19 and J is TRBJ2-6; D unresolved. The CDR3 spans 14 residues. The germline gives CDR1 LNHDA, CDR2 SQIVND (reference sequence). Trimming pared 8 bases from V and 0 bases from J, leaving 8 bases between. The CDR3 is CASGRDSGANVLTF. The CDR3 DNA is TGTGCCAGTGGTAGGGACTCTGGGGCCAACGTCCTGACTTTC.

This clone is a singleton in its sample. Other DNA variants within this sample encode the same CDR3. CDR3 in amino acids: CASSPLDRDYGYTF. In DNA form, the CDR3 reads TGTGCCAGCTCACCCCTGGACAGGGACTATGGCTACACCTTC. The V and J genes are TRBV18 and TRBJ1-2; 8 bases line up with TRBD1. Germline V CDR1 and CDR2: KGHSH, LQKENI. V lost 3 bases and J lost 3; bases outside the gene matches: 3. This CDR3 region has 14 residues.

The chain links TRBV29-1 to TRBJ1-1; TRBD1 is a possible D gene (5 bases). Germline V gene sequence: CDR1 SQVTM, CDR2 ANQGSEA. The CDR3 is 15 amino acids. Trimming cost V 5 bases and J 3 bases, with 19 bases left between them. Written as DNA, the CDR3 is TGCAGCGTTCTAGGGGCCGGGGGAGTGTACACTGAAGCTTTCTTT. Its translation: CSVLGAGGVYTEAFF.

CDR3 bases: TGTGCCAGCTCACCAAGCCCCCTAAACGGGGGCACTGAAGCTTTCTTT. This gives the protein CASSPSPLNGGTEAFF. V gene TRBV18 combines with J gene TRBJ1-1; possibly TRBD1 for D (5 bases). V lost 2 bases and J 4 bases, leaving 17 bases between the germline ends. Germline V lookup: CDR1 KGHSH, CDR2 LQKENI. The CDR3 extends over 16 amino acids.

This sequence joins TRBV4-1 and TRBJ2-7; 10 nucleotides line up with TRBD1. The CDR3 spans 15 residues. V shed 1 base and J 3 bases; nucleotides not matched to a gene: 3. Germline values: CDR1 MGHRA, CDR2 YSYEKL. The CDR3 bases are TGCGCCAGCAGCCAAGCCGGGACAGGGGACTACGAGCAGTACTTC. Protein sequence: CASSQAGTGDYEQYF.

This clone was counted once. The gene calls are TRBV29-1 and TRBJ1-4, with D uncertain. V was pared by 3 bases and J by 5 bases, with 10 bases between. This CDR3 is 13 amino acids long. Per germline, CDR1 SQVTM and CDR2 ANQGSEA. This CDR3 is CSVDLGTNEKLFF. In nucleotides, the CDR3 is TGCAGCGTTGATCTGGGAACAAATGAAAAACTGTTTTTT.